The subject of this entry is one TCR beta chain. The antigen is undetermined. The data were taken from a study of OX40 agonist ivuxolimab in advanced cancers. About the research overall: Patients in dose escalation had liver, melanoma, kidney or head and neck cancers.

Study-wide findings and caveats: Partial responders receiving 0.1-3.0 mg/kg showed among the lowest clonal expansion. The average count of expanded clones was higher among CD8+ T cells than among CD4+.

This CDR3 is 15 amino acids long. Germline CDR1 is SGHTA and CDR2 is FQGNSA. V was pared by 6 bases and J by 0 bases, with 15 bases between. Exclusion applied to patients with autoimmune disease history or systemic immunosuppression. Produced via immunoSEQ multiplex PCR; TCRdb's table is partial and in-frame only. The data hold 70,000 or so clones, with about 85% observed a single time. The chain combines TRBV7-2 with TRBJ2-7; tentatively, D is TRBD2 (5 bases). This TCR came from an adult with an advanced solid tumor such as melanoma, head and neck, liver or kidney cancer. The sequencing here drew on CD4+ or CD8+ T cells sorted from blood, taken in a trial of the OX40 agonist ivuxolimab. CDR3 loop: CASSHGLGSSYEQYF. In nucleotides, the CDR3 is TGTGCCAGCAGTCACGGACTGGGGAGCTCCTACGAGCAGTACTTC.